One sample yielded the 27 T cell receptor beta chains listed below, sequenced in a study of blood T cells in healthy people across ages. With a J-beta primer mix and a sample-barcoded 5' primer, a second PCR ran about 7 to 11 cycles. Using its own MiXCR run on the 5' RACE reads, TCRdb lists one record per CDR3 protein. The table lists approximately 880,000 distinct CDR3 sequences, roughly 43% of them singletons. Sequenced material: blood. These receptor sequences come from a man aged 30 to 45 in good health.

The rearrangement links TRBV7-2 to TRBJ2-5; D remains unclear. The V gene lost 5 bases and the J gene lost 8 bases, with 9 bases spanning the gap. The germline V gene has CDR1 SGHTA and CDR2 FQGNSA. This CDR3 has 11 residues. CDR3 bases: TGTGCCAGCAGCCCCTCCACCACCCAGTACTTC. The encoded protein is CASSPSTTQYF.

The chain couples TRBV10-3 to TRBJ2-5; D remains unclear. V shed 6 bases and J shed 3 bases, with 11 bases lying between them. Looked up from germline, CDR1 is ENHRY and CDR2 is SYGVKD. CDR3 length equals 13 residues. CDR3 coding DNA: TGTGCCATCAGGGAACGGGCTGAAGAGACCCAGTACTTC. This encodes CAIRERAEETQYF.

The chain couples TRBV12-3 or TRBV12-4 to TRBJ2-2; TRBD1 agrees at 11 bases. J lost 2 bases, V lost 5 bases, and 4 bases had no gene match. This CDR3 region has 16 residues. CDR3 region: CASSRGTGGNTGELFF. CDR3 coding DNA: TGTGCCAGCAGTCGCGGGACAGGGGGAAACACCGGGGAGCTGTTTTTT.

The chain has TRBV18 and TRBJ2-2; 9 bases line up with TRBD1. Germline-derived CDR1 and CDR2 are KGHSH and LQKENI. J was trimmed by 0 bases and V by 4 bases; bases with no gene match: 3. The CDR3 contains 16 residues. The CDR3 region has the DNA TGTGCCAGCTCACAGCGGACAGGGGCGAACACCGGGGAGCTGTTTTTT. It is translated as CASSQRTGANTGELFF. The entire variable domain, with the rest obtained from reference TRBV18 and TRBJ2-2, is as follows: NAGVMQNPRHLVRRRGQEARLRCSPMKGHSHVYWYRQLPEEGLKFMVYLQKENIIDESGMPKERFSAEFPKEGPSILRIQQVVRGDSAAYFCASSQRTGANTGELFFGEGSRLTVL.

This clonotype was observed a handful of times. The J gene is TRBJ2-5, the V gene TRBV10-3, with D possibly being TRBD1 (5 bases). Germline V gene data show CDR1 as ENHRY and CDR2 as SYGVKD. The CDR3 runs to 14 residues. Trimming stripped 5 bases from V and 5 bases from J, with 15 bases between. Written as DNA, the CDR3 is TGTGCCATCAGTAAGGACACTCTGGCGGAGACCCAGTACTTC. It yields the protein CAISKDTLAETQYF.

This clonotype turned up a few times. The chain joins TRBV20-1 to TRBJ2-7; D gene unclear. Germline V gives CDR1 DFQATT, CDR2 SNEGSKA (reference sequence). V was pared by 3 bases and J by 3 bases, with 12 bases between. The CDR3 is made up of 13 amino acids. CDR3 loop: CSARDVGFYEQYF. The CDR3 region has the DNA TGCAGTGCTAGGGACGTAGGCTTCTACGAGCAGTACTTC.

This chain links TRBV18 with TRBJ2-1, with 12 positions matching TRBD1. The germline V gene has CDR1 KGHSH and CDR2 LQKENI. The CDR3 spans 14 residues. The V segment lost 0 bases and the J segment 10 bases; nucleotides outside the gene matches: 1. The CDR3 region has the DNA TGTGCCAGCTCACCACCGGGACAGGGGGCCGAGCAGTTCTTC. It codes for CASSPPGQGAEQFF.

The gene calls are TRBV21-1 and TRBJ2-7; the table's D call of TRBD1 was not tested on the DNA. TRBV21-1 is deemed a pseudogene. The CDR3 loop spans 18 amino acids. Written as DNA, the CDR3 is TGTGCCAGCAGCAAAGTTGTTCCGGGAAAGCGGGGGGACAATGAGCAGTACTTC. Protein product: CASSKVVPGKRGDNEQYF.

The chain combines TRBV4-2 with TRBJ2-5; D remains unclear. Trimming cost V 1 base and J 3 bases, with 6 bases left between them. Germline CDR1 is LGHNA and CDR2 is YNFKEQ. CDR3 length: 13 residues. The CDR3 DNA is TGTGCCAGCAGCCAAGTTCTGGAAGAGACCCAGTACTTC. Protein: CASSQVLEETQYF.

The V and J genes are TRBV9 and TRBJ2-2; 7 bases map to TRBD1. The length of the CDR3 is 16 residues. V lost 2 bases and J lost 2; bases outside the gene matches: 6. Germline CDR1 and CDR2: SGDLS and YYNGEE. DNA of the CDR3: TGTGCCAGCAGCGTCGAGGGGGCATTTAACACCGGGGAGCTGTTTTTT. As protein: CASSVEGAFNTGELFF.

As DNA, the CDR3 is TGTGCCAGCAGCGCACAGAAGTGGGCAGATACGCAGTATTTT. This gives the protein CASSAQKWADTQYF. J is TRBJ2-3 and V is TRBV7-2; D gene unclear. Germline V gene lookup returns CDR1 SGHTA and CDR2 FQGNSA. The germline V and J ends were trimmed by 5 bases and 4 bases, with 13 bases remaining between them. The CDR3 sequence is 14 residues long. Complete variable domain (other parts from reference TRBV7-2 and TRBJ2-3): GAGVSQSPSNKVTEKGKDVELRCDPISGHTALYWYRQSLGQGLEFLIYFQGNSAPDKSGLPSDRFSAERTGGSVSTLTIQRTQQEDSAVYLCASSAQKWADTQYFGPGTRLTVL.

The rearrangement uses TRBV20-1 and TRBJ1-4, with D uncertain. CDR1 and CDR2 from the germline V gene are DFQATT and SNEGSKA (reference sequence). The CDR3 extends over 12 amino acids. Trimming took 0 bases from V and 8 from J, leaving 7 bases between them. For the CDR3, the DNA is TGCAGTGCTAGAGACAACCGGGAAAAACTGTTTTTT. This sequence encodes CSARDNREKLFF.

The V and J genes are TRBV18 and TRBJ2-3; no clear D. The germline CDR1 and CDR2 sequences are KGHSH and LQKENI. The CDR3 consists of 15 residues. The V end lost 0 bases, the J end lost 3 bases, and 10 bases lay between the germline ends. Here the CDR3 DNA reads TGTGCCAGCTCACCACCGTTGGCTAAAACAGATACGCAGTATTTT. It is translated as CASSPPLAKTDTQYF.

The chain carries TRBV3-1 and TRBJ2-1; 8 positions match TRBD2. V lost 3 bases to trimming and J lost 4 bases; unmatched junction nucleotides: 8. The V gene's germline CDR1 is LGHDT and CDR2 YNNKEL (reference sequence). The CDR3 loop spans 16 amino acids. The CDR3 sequence is CASSHTGTRQYNEQFF. For the CDR3, the DNA is TGTGCCAGCAGCCATACCGGGACTAGACAATACAATGAGCAGTTCTTC.

Concerning this clonotype itself: A clone one base away is much larger, so this may be a read error. This chain uses TRBV9 with TRBJ1-6; 10 positions match TRBD1. CDR1 SGDLS and CDR2 YYNGEE come from the germline V gene. The CDR3 has 15 residues. V lost 0 bases, J lost 8 bases, and 2 bases stayed unmatched. CDR3 protein: CASSVDGTGDSPLHF. CDR3 sequence (DNA): TGTGCCAGCAGCGTAGACGGGACAGGGGATTCACCCCTCCACTTT.

A word on this clonotype: A clone one base away is much larger, so this may be a read error. The chain employs TRBV4-2 and TRBJ2-1; no clear D gene. CDR3 size: 11 residues. In germline, CDR1 is LGHNA, CDR2 YNFKEQ. CDR3 protein: CTSSQNNEQFF. CDR3 DNA: TGTACCAGCAGCCAAAACAATGAGCAGTTCTTC.

In regard to this clonotype: One junction end does not reproduce the germline sequence, and a read error may be involved. The V and J genes are TRBV3-1 and TRBJ2-4; 10 bases are a match to TRBD1. CDR1 and CDR2 from the germline V gene are LGHDT and YNNKEL (reference sequence). CDR3 size: 12 residues. Here the CDR3 DNA reads TGTGCCAGCAACCAAGAGGACAGGGGGCAGTACTTC. This sequence encodes CASNQEDRGQYF.

V and J are TRBV6-2 or TRBV6-3 and TRBJ2-7; perhaps TRBD1 as D (5 bases). CDR3 length: 11 amino acids. Per the germline V gene, CDR1 is MNHEY and CDR2 is SVGEGT. The V gene lost 7 bases and the J gene lost 5 bases, with 9 bases spanning the gap. CDR3 loop: CASTQGHEQYF. The CDR3 DNA reads TGTGCCAGCACGCAGGGCCACGAGCAGTACTTC.

This clonotype has a count of ten or more. The genes are TRBV6-2 or TRBV6-3 and TRBJ2-7; D gene uncertain. With 2 bases removed from V and 6 bases from J, the gap between germline ends came to 14 bases. The CDR3 is made up of 14 amino acids. Germline loops: CDR1 MNHEY, CDR2 SVGEGT. The CDR3: CASSYTFGESEQYF. CDR3 nucleotides: TGTGCCAGCAGTTACACCTTCGGAGAGAGCGAGCAGTACTTC.

The rearrangement uses TRBV6-5 and TRBJ2-3, with TRBD1 as a possible D gene (5 bases). The CDR3 consists of 14 residues. Trimming shortened V by 8 bases and J by 2 bases, and 14 bases separated the two germline ends. Germline CDR1 is MNHEY and CDR2 is SVGAGI. The CDR3 DNA is TGTGCCAGCGGACCGACAGAGACCACAGATACGCAGTATTTT. Amino acid sequence: CASGPTETTDTQYF.

The chain combines TRBV20-1 with TRBJ2-5, with D possibly matching TRBD2 (6 bases). The CDR3 has 14 amino acids. CDR1 is DFQATT and CDR2 is SNEGSKA in the germline V gene (reference sequence). V was clipped by 6 bases and J by 5 bases, with 19 bases between them. The CDR3 spells CSARDWDNVETQYF. The CDR3 coding sequence is TGCAGTGCCAGGGACTGGGATAATGTGGAGACCCAGTACTTC.

The V gene is TRBV20-1, the J gene TRBJ1-6; unclear D gene. This CDR3 is 15 amino acids long. The germline gives CDR1 DFQATT, CDR2 SNEGSKA (reference sequence). V dropped 3 bases and J dropped 6 bases, with 15 bases sitting between them. The CDR3 is CSARPAGAPNSPLHF. The DNA for the CDR3 is TGCAGTGCTAGGCCCGCCGGAGCCCCTAATTCACCCCTCCACTTT.

The chain couples TRBV28 to TRBJ2-7, with 9 bases that match TRBD2. The J call could be wrong; TRBJ2-5 is a better fit for the DNA end. Germline V gene lookup returns CDR1 MDHEN and CDR2 SYDVKM. The CDR3 is made up of 15 amino acids. CDR3 sequence (DNA): TGTGCCAGCAGTCTGACTAGCGGCGCCCAAGAGACCCAGTACTTC. Its translation: CASSLTSGAQETQYF.

About this clonotype itself: Mismatch with germline at one junction end may stem from a read error. The chain employs TRBV11-2 and TRBJ1-1; 7 nucleotides line up with TRBD1. This CDR3 is 14 amino acids long. Germline V gene lookup returns CDR1 SGHAT and CDR2 FQNNGV. CDR3 sequence (DNA): TGTGCCGGCAGCTTAGATCCGACAGGGCGCGAAGCTTTCTTT. Translation: CAGSLDPTGREAFF.

The chain is built from TRBV14 and TRBJ2-1; D remains ambiguous. V was pared by 0 bases and J by 3 bases, with 6 bases between. Looked up from germline, CDR1 is SGHDN and CDR2 is FVKESK. The CDR3 contains 14 residues. CDR3 amino acids: CASSQDANYNEQFF. Here the CDR3 DNA reads TGTGCCAGCAGCCAAGATGCCAACTACAATGAGCAGTTCTTC.

The chain employs TRBV28 and TRBJ2-2; D gene unclear. This CDR3 spans 15 amino acids. Trimming shortened V by 2 bases and J by 4 bases, and 11 bases separated the two germline ends. The germline CDR1 and CDR2 sequences are MDHEN and SYDVKM. In DNA, the CDR3 is TGTGCCAGCAGTTTACCGGTCGACGGCACCGGGGAGCTGTTTTTT. Translation gives CASSLPVDGTGELFF.

The chain couples TRBV10-3 to TRBJ2-7; perhaps TRBD2 as D (5 bases). The germline V gene encodes CDR1 ENHRY and CDR2 SYGVKD. The V end was cut by 5 bases, the J end by 5 bases, with 13 bases between. This CDR3 spans 13 amino acids. CDR3 coding DNA: TGTGCCATCAGTCGACGAGGGAGCAACGAGCAGTACTTC. This codes for CAISRRGSNEQYF.